One sample yielded the 23 T cell receptor beta chains listed below, sequenced in a study of response to subunit inactivated influenza vaccine listed by TCRdb under 2018. Libraries were prepared through RT-PCR. Instrument used: Illumina HiSeq 2500. TCRdb redid the processing of the public reads, applying fastp at Q25 and MiXCR, and retained in-frame beta chains. CDR3 protein sequences are deduplicated, and each keeps its most common genes and DNA. The sample yields hundreds of thousands of distinct CDR3 sequences; about 14% were counted once. The leading ten clones occupy 6% to 8% of the sample. The sequenced sample was PBMCs from blood, obtained roughly 2 weeks before vaccination. The receptor source for this set is a man aged 45-65 years who received an inactivated influenza vaccine. Donor details come from another sample of the same person, matched by shared clones.

V is TRBV5-1 and J is TRBJ2-3; D perhaps matches TRBD2 (6 bases). Germline V gene lookup returns CDR1 SGHRS and CDR2 YFSETQ. The ends were cut back, 6 bases at V and 1 base at J, with 27 bases in the middle. This CDR3 has 19 residues. In nucleotides, the CDR3 is TGCGCCAGCACCTGGAGGGGAGAGAGTGGGCAGGTCGGCACAGATACGCAGTATTTT. Translated, it gives CASTWRGESGQVGTDTQYF. The whole variable domain, remainder taken from reference TRBV5-1 and TRBJ2-3, is KAGVTQTPRYLIKTRGQQVTLSCSPISGHRSVSWYQQTPGQGLQFLFEYFSETQRNKGNFPGRFSGRQFSNSRSEMNVSTLELGDSALYLCASTWRGESGQVGTDTQYFGPGTRLTVL.

The V and J genes are TRBV19 and TRBJ1-5; 10 bases agree with TRBD1. The CDR3 has 15 residues. Germline V lookup: CDR1 LNHDA, CDR2 SQIVND (reference sequence). Unmatched junction bases numbered 2, after V lost 5 bases and J lost 1 base. The CDR3 region has the DNA TGTGCCAGTAGTTGGGGACAGGGGAGCAATCAGCCCCAGCATTTT. It codes for CASSWGQGSNQPQHF.

In its sample, this clonotype was seen a few times. V gene TRBV7-2 combines with J gene TRBJ2-5; 11 nucleotides match TRBD1. The germline V gene encodes CDR1 SGHTA and CDR2 FQGNSA. Trimming cost V 5 bases and J 5 bases; bases outside gene matches: 10. The CDR3 is made up of 16 amino acids. The CDR3 spells CASSIQKGQGAETQYF. CDR3 nucleotide sequence: TGTGCCAGCAGCATACAAAAAGGACAGGGGGCCGAGACCCAGTACTTC.

The rearrangement joins TRBV11-2 to TRBJ2-1, with a possible D match to TRBD2 (5 bases). This CDR3 contains 17 residues. V lost 0 bases to trimming and J lost 1 base, with 13 bases between them. The germline CDR1 and CDR2 sequences are SGHAT and FQNNGV. The CDR3: CASSLDGGGRSYNEQFF. The CDR3 DNA reads as TGTGCCAGCAGCTTAGATGGAGGCGGCAGATCCTACAATGAGCAGTTCTTC. Combining the CDR3 with reference TRBV11-2 and TRBJ2-1 gives the whole variable domain EAGVAQSPRYKIIEKRQSVAFWCNPISGHATLYWYQQILGQGPKLLIQFQNNGVVDDSQLPKDRFSAERLKGVDSTLKIQPAKLEDSAVYLCASSLDGGGRSYNEQFFGPGTRLTVL.

This clonotype has more than one count but fewer than ten. V is TRBV3-1 and J is TRBJ2-5; a possible D gene is TRBD2 (5 bases). V shed 0 bases and J shed 2 bases, with 13 bases lying between them. The length of the CDR3 is 16 residues. From germline, CDR1 is LGHDT and CDR2 YNNKEL (reference sequence). The CDR3 DNA reads as TGTGCCAGCAGCCAAGATTTTCCCGGGGTTCAAGAGACCCAGTACTTC. Translated: CASSQDFPGVQETQYF.

This clonotype was counted a few times. This sequence joins TRBV6-1 and TRBJ2-4; 8 nucleotides match TRBD2. CDR1 MNHNS and CDR2 SASEGT come from the germline V gene. The CDR3 is 16 amino acids. V lost 6 bases to trimming and J lost 6 bases; unmatched junction nucleotides: 13. The CDR3 DNA reads as TGTGCCAGCAGACCTTTCTCGACTAGCGCGGCAAACATTCAGTACTTC. Protein sequence: CASRPFSTSAANIQYF.

This clonotype was seen only a few times. This chain links TRBV5-1 with TRBJ2-7; 8 bases match TRBD1. This CDR3 comprises 14 residues. CDR1 is SGHRS, CDR2 YFSETQ, per germline. V lost 3 bases to trimming and J lost 3 bases; unmatched junction nucleotides: 5. CDR3 nucleotides: TGCGCCAGCAGCTGGGGGACAGGTGACTACGAGCAGTACTTC. The encoded protein is CASSWGTGDYEQYF. The whole variable domain, remainder taken from reference TRBV5-1 and TRBJ2-7, is KAGVTQTPRYLIKTRGQQVTLSCSPISGHRSVSWYQQTPGQGLQFLFEYFSETQRNKGNFPGRFSGRQFSNSRSEMNVSTLELGDSALYLCASSWGTGDYEQYFGPGTRLTVT.

This clonotype turned up a few times. This chain joins TRBV6-6 and TRBJ2-7; 8 bases are a match to TRBD2. The CDR3 extends over 13 amino acids. Germline-derived CDR1 and CDR2 are MNHNY and SVGAGI (reference sequence). V shed 5 bases, J shed 3 bases, and the junction held 3 bases outside the gene matches. CDR3 amino acids: CASSRLANYEQYF. The CDR3 DNA sequence: TGTGCCAGCAGTCGACTAGCGAACTACGAGCAGTACTTC.

This clonotype has a handful of counts. This chain links TRBV15 with TRBJ1-4; D call uncertain. The CDR3 loop spans 16 amino acids. V was shortened by 1 base and J by 0 bases, with 9 bases between the two germline ends. The germline V gene has CDR1 LNHNV and CDR2 YYDKDF (reference sequence). As DNA, the CDR3 is TGTGCCACCAGCAGAGTCCAAGTTGCAACTAATGAAAAACTGTTTTTT. Translated: CATSRVQVATNEKLFF.

This clonotype was found a few times. The chain uses TRBV6-2 or TRBV6-3 and TRBJ1-1, with 7 positions matching TRBD1. This CDR3 comprises 13 residues. The V and J ends lost 11 bases and 4 bases, in that order; junction bases with no gene match: 10. In germline, CDR1 is MNHEY, CDR2 SVGEGT. The CDR3 loop reads CASRDRWPTEAFF. CDR3 DNA sequence: TGTGCCTCCAGGGACAGATGGCCCACTGAAGCTTTCTTT.

The rearrangement uses TRBV2 and TRBJ2-2; TRBD2 matches 10 bases. The CDR3 length is 15 residues. V trimming: 5 bases; J trimming: 5 bases; junction bases outside the gene matches: 5. Germline CDR1 SNHLY, CDR2 FYNNEI. CDR3 nucleotides: TGTGCCAGCAGTACACTAGCGGGGTCTACCGGGGAGCTGTTTTTT. This codes for CASSTLAGSTGELFF. Complete variable domain (other parts from reference TRBV2 and TRBJ2-2): EPEVTQTPSHQVTQMGQEVILRCVPISNHLYFYWYRQILGQKVEFLVSFYNNEISEKSEIFDDQFSVERPDGSNFTLKIRSTKLEDSAMYFCASSTLAGSTGELFFGEGSRLTVL.

In nucleotides, the CDR3 is TGTGCCAGCAGCCCCCCCCCCGATACGCAGTATTTT. Translated, it gives CASSPPPDTQYF. This chain joins TRBV7-9 and TRBJ2-3; D not certain. Germline V lookup: CDR1 SEHNR, CDR2 FQNEAQ (reference sequence). V was pared by 5 bases and J by 6 bases, with 9 bases between. This CDR3 region has 12 residues. The full variable domain, completed using reference TRBV7-9 and TRBJ2-3, is DTGVSQNPRHKITKRGQNVTFRCDPISEHNRLYWYRQTLGQGPEFLTYFQNEAQLEKSRLLSDRFSAERPKGSFSTLEIQRTEQGDSAMYLCASSPPPDTQYFGPGTRLTVL.

This clonotype has ten or more counts. The CDR3 protein is CASSLAGYYEQYF. The DNA for the CDR3 is TGCGCCAGCAGCTTGGCCGGATACTACGAGCAGTACTTC. V usage is TRBV5-1 and J usage is TRBJ2-7; D not certain. From germline, CDR1 is SGHRS and CDR2 YFSETQ. V dropped 0 bases and J dropped 3 bases, with 7 bases sitting between them. The CDR3 extends over 13 amino acids.

The V gene is TRBV28, the J gene TRBJ1-5, with no clear D. The CDR3 has 15 amino acids. Germline V gene lookup returns CDR1 MDHEN and CDR2 SYDVKM. With 3 bases removed from V and 6 bases from J, the gap between germline ends came to 15 bases. CDR3 nucleotide sequence: TGTGCCAGCAGTTTTTCGACCCGTGCCGGTCAGCCCCAGCATTTT. It encodes CASSFSTRAGQPQHF.

V and J are TRBV20-1 and TRBJ2-5; no clear D gene. The germline gives CDR1 DFQATT, CDR2 SNEGSKA (reference sequence). The V end lost 7 bases, the J end lost 1 base, and 10 bases lay between the germline ends. The CDR3 consists of 12 residues. The CDR3 loop reads CSVSGLQETQYF. CDR3 in DNA: TGCAGTGTTTCCGGGCTCCAAGAGACCCAGTACTTC.

The chain couples TRBV27 to TRBJ2-2, with D possibly TRBD1 on 6 matching bases. V was clipped by 4 bases and J by 4 bases, with 10 bases between them. CDR3 length: 14 residues. CDR1 is MNHEY and CDR2 is SMNVEV in the germline V gene (reference sequence). The CDR3 spells CASSYRVGTGELFF. The CDR3 region has the DNA TGTGCCAGCAGTTACAGGGTGGGCACCGGGGAGCTGTTTTTT.

This chain links TRBV7-2 with TRBJ2-2, with D maybe TRBD1 (5 bases). Germline assignment: CDR1 SGHTA and CDR2 FQGNSA. The length of the CDR3 is 15 residues. Trimming removed 0 bases at V and 5 bases at J, with 10 bases between. The CDR3 DNA follows: TGTGCCAGCAGCTTAGCAGGGGCCTTTACCGGGGAGCTGTTTTTT. Protein product: CASSLAGAFTGELFF.

The CDR3 sequence is CASSLVGATPSYNEQFF. CDR3 in DNA: TGTGCCAGCAGCTTGGTAGGGGCAACCCCATCCTACAATGAGCAGTTCTTC. The chain is built from TRBV5-6 and TRBJ2-1, with D perhaps TRBD1 (5 bases). The CDR3 totals 17 residues. V was trimmed by 0 bases and J by 1 base, leaving 14 bases between them. Germline loops: CDR1 SGHDT, CDR2 YYEEEE. The full variable domain, completed using reference TRBV5-6 and TRBJ2-1, is DAGVTQSPTHLIKTRGQQVTLRCSPKSGHDTVSWYQQALGQGPQFIFQYYEEEERQRGNFPDRFSGHQFPNYSSELNVNALLLGDSALYLCASSLVGATPSYNEQFFGPGTRLTVL.

The chain employs TRBV2 and TRBJ2-5; tentatively, D is TRBD1 (7 bases). V lost 10 bases to trimming and J lost 5 bases, with 17 bases between them. Germline CDR1 and CDR2: SNHLY and FYNNEI. The CDR3 covers 13 residues. CDR3 amino acids: CATHRGGLETQYF. CDR3 sequence (DNA): TGTGCCACCCACAGGGGAGGCTTGGAGACCCAGTACTTC.

This sequence joins TRBV5-4 and TRBJ2-1; D not resolved. The CDR3 loop spans 16 amino acids. V was trimmed by 0 bases and J by 1 base, leaving 11 bases between them. Germline V gene data show CDR1 as SGHNT and CDR2 as YYREEE (reference sequence). The CDR3 sequence: CASSLARNISYNEQFF. The CDR3 DNA reads as TGTGCCAGCAGCTTGGCCAGGAACATATCCTACAATGAGCAGTTCTTC.

This clonotype was seen only a few times. This chain joins TRBV6-1 and TRBJ1-2; TRBD1 might be the D (5 bases). V was clipped by 5 bases and J by 6 bases, with 16 bases between them. Germline V gene lookup returns CDR1 MNHNS and CDR2 SASEGT. The length of the CDR3 is 14 residues. The CDR3 protein is CASSRDPAENGYTF. As DNA, the CDR3 is TGTGCCAGCAGTAGGGACCCGGCGGAGAATGGCTACACCTTC.

The chain uses TRBV20-1 and TRBJ2-7; 7 bases map to TRBD2. CDR3 length: 12 amino acids. Germline values: CDR1 DFQATT, CDR2 SNEGSKA (reference sequence). J lost 2 bases, V lost 7 bases, and 5 bases had no gene match. In DNA form, the CDR3 reads TGCAGTGGGACACTAGCGCCCTACGAGCAGTACTTC. It codes for CSGTLAPYEQYF.

V usage is TRBV10-3 and J usage is TRBJ1-2; a possible D gene is TRBD1 (5 bases). The germline CDR1 and CDR2 sequences are ENHRY and SYGVKD. The CDR3 is made up of 12 amino acids. Trimming pared 4 bases from V and 4 bases from J, leaving 7 bases between. The CDR3 region is CAISAGLYGYTF. DNA for the CDR3: TGTGCCATCAGTGCGGGACTCTATGGCTACACCTTC.